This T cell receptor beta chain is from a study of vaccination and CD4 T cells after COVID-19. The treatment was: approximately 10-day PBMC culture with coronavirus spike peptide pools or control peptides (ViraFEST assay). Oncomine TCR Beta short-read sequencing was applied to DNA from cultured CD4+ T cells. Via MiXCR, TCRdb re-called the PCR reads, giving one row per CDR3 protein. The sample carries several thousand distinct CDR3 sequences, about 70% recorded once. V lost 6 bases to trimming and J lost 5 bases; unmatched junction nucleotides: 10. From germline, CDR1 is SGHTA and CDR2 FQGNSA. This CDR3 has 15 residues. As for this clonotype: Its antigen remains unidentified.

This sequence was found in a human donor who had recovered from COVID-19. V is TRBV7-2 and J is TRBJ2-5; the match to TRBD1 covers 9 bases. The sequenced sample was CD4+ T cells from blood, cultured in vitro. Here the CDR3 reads CASRRDRGFTETQYF. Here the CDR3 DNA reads TGTGCCAGCAGAAGAGACAGGGGGTTTACTGAGACCCAGTACTTC.